This T cell receptor beta chain was identified during a study of technical replicates of blood from a few donors. Per the germline V gene, CDR1 is MNHEY and CDR2 is SVGAGI. J was trimmed by 5 bases and V by 5 bases; bases with no gene match: 6. The CDR3 is made up of 14 amino acids. The assay was immunoSEQ multiplex PCR, and TCRdb's table has in-frame clones only and misses some. The data hold about 100,000 clones, with around 95% observed a single time. Specimen: T cells isolated from PBMCs. The clonotype originates from a human donor in good health. The chain recombines TRBV6-5 with TRBJ1-5; 7 nucleotides match TRBD1. The CDR3 spells CASSRDRDDQPQHF. The CDR3, as DNA: TGTGCCAGCAGTAGAGACAGGGATGATCAGCCCCAGCATTTT.